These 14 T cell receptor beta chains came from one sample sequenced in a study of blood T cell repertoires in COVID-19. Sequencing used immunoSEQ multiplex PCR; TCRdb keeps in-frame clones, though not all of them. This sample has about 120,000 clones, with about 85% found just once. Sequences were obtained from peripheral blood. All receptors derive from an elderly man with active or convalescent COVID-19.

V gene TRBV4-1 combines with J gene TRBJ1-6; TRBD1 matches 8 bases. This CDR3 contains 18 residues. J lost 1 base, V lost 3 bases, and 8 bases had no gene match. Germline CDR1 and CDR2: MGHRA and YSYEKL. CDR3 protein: CASSQAGGVESYNSPLHF. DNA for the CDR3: TGCGCCAGCAGCCAGGCAGGGGGCGTAGAATCCTATAATTCACCCCTCCACTTT.

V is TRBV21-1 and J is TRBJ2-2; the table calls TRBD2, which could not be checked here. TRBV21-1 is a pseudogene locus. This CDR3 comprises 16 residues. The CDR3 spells CASSKYRGTNNEELFF. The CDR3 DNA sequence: TGTGCCAGCAGCAAATATCGGGGTACTAACAATGAGGAGCTGTTTTTT.

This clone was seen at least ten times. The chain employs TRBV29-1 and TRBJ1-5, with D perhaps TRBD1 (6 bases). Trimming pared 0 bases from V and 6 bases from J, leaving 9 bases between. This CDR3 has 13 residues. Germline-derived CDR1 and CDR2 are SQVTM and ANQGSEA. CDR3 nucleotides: TGCAGCGTTGAAGATGGGGGCGGTCAGCCCCAGCATTTT. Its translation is CSVEDGGGQPQHF.

The DNA of the CDR3 is TGTGCCAGCATCCTAAGGGGGAGGGGAAGCAATCAGCCCCAGCATTTT. Translated: CASILRGRGSNQPQHF. The gene calls are TRBV28 and TRBJ1-5; D is perhaps TRBD1 (6 bases). This CDR3 is 16 amino acids long. Germline V lookup: CDR1 MDHEN, CDR2 SYDVKM. V was pared by 7 bases and J by 1 base, with 17 bases between.

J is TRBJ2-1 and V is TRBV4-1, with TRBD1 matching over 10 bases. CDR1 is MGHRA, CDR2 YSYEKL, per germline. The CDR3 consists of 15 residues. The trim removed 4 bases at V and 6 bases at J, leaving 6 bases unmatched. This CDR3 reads CASSPRDRGFNEQFF. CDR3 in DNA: TGCGCCAGCAGCCCCCGGGACAGGGGCTTCAATGAGCAGTTCTTC.

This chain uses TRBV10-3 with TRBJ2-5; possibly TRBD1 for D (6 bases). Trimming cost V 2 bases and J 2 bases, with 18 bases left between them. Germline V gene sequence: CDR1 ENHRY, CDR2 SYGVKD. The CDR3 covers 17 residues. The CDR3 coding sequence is TGTGCCATCAGTGAGGGTCGGATGAACAGGGAACAAGAGACCCAGTACTTC. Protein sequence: CAISEGRMNREQETQYF.

For the CDR3, the DNA is TGTGCCAGCAGCCGGGACAGGGGTAACTATGGCTACACCTTC. Protein: CASSRDRGNYGYTF. This chain links TRBV14 with TRBJ1-2; 10 nucleotides line up with TRBD1. From germline, CDR1 is SGHDN and CDR2 FVKESK. Unmatched junction bases numbered 0, after V lost 4 bases and J lost 1 base. The CDR3 loop spans 14 amino acids.

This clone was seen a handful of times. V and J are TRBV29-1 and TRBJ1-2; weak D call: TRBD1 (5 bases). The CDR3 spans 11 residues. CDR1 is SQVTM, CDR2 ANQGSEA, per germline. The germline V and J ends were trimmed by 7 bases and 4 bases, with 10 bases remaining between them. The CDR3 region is CSAGGAYGYTF. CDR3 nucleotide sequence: TGCAGCGCGGGAGGGGCCTATGGCTACACCTTC. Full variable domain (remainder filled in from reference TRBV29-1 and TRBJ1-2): SAVISQKPSRDICQRGTSLTIQCQVDSQVTMMFWYRQQPGQSLTLIATANQGSEATYESGFVIDKFPISRPNLTFSTLTVSNMSPEDSSIYLCSAGGAYGYTFGSGTRLTVV.

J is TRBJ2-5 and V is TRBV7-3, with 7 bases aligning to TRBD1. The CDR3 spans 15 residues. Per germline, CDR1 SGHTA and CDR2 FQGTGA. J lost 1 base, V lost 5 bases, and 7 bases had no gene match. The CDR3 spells CASSQMRGRQETQYF. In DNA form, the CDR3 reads TGTGCCAGCAGCCAAATGAGGGGGCGCCAAGAGACCCAGTACTTC.

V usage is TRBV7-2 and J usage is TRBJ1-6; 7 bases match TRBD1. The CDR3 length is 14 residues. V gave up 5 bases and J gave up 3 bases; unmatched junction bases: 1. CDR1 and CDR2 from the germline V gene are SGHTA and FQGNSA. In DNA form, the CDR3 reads TGTGCCAGCAGCCGGGACAGCTATAATTCACCCCTCCACTTT. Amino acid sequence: CASSRDSYNSPLHF.

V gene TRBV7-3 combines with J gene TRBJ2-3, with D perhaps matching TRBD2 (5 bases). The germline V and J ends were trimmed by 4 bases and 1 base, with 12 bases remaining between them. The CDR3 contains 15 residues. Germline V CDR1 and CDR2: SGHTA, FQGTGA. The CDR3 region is CASSSTGVGTDTQYF. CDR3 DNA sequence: TGTGCCAGCAGCTCCACCGGGGTCGGCACAGATACGCAGTATTTT.

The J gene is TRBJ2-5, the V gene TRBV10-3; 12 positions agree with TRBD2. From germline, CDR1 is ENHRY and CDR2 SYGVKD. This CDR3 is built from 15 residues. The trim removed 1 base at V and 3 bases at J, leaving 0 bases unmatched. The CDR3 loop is CAISEWTSGKETQYF. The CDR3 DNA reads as TGTGCCATCAGTGAGTGGACTAGCGGGAAAGAGACCCAGTACTTC.

DNA for the CDR3: TGTGCCACCAGTGATCCGACAGGGCGATGGACAGATACGCAGTATTTT. It codes for CATSDPTGRWTDTQYF. J is TRBJ2-3 and V is TRBV24-1; 7 bases agree with TRBD1. The germline CDR1 and CDR2 sequences are KGHDR and SFDVKD. V lost 3 bases and J lost 3; bases outside the gene matches: 8. The CDR3 has 16 residues.

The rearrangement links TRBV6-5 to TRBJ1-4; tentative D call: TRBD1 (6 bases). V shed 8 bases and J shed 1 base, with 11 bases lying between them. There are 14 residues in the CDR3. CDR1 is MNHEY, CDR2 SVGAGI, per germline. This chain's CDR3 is CASAPQGTNEKLFF. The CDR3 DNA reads TGTGCCAGCGCCCCACAGGGAACTAATGAAAAACTGTTTTTT.